This entry lists 32 T cell receptor beta chains sequenced from one sample in a study of regulatory dendritic cells for organ transplantation. These receptors' targets are unknown. Measured with immunoSEQ multiplex PCR; TCRdb has only the in-frame clones, and not every one. The table records about 11,000 clones, roughly 82% of them present only once. Sorted T cells were CFSE-labeled and cultured 5 days with allogeneic regulatory or mature dendritic cells at 1:10. The sample consisted of memory CD4+ T cells from blood cultured with regulatory dendritic cells. The subset denotes: CD45RO+ memory T cells. These TCRs come from a human donor in good health.

About this clone: At the DNA level, this CDR3 is encoded by other sequences in the same sample as well. The rearrangement links TRBV18 to TRBJ2-7, with D tentatively TRBD1 (6 bases). This CDR3 region has 15 residues. Germline CDR1 reads KGHSH; CDR2 reads LQKENI. V was shortened by 1 base and J by 5 bases, with 15 bases between the two germline ends. DNA of the CDR3: TGTGCCAGCTCACCACTCCCAGGGGAGTCTAACGAGCAGTACTTC. Translation gives CASSPLPGESNEQYF.

The V call is TRBV28, the J call TRBJ2-7, with 7 bases that match TRBD2. The CDR3 totals 13 residues. The J segment lost 11 bases and the V segment lost 3 bases, leaving 10 bases of the junction unmatched. Germline loops: CDR1 MDHEN, CDR2 SYDVKM. CDR3 region: CASSLPTTAGEYF. The CDR3 DNA reads TGTGCCAGCAGTTTGCCGACTACGGCGGGGGAGTACTTC.

V is TRBV18 and J is TRBJ2-3; D might be TRBD1 (5 bases). V lost 2 bases and J 4 bases, leaving 13 bases between the germline ends. The germline gives CDR1 KGHSH, CDR2 LQKENI. This CDR3 contains 15 residues. The CDR3 sequence: CASSPGQGMADTQYF. DNA of the CDR3: TGTGCCAGCTCACCAGGGCAGGGAATGGCAGATACGCAGTATTTT.

CDR3: CASSPSGGAGDTQYF. CDR3 bases: TGCGCCAGCAGCCCTAGCGGGGGGGCTGGAGATACGCAGTATTTT. This chain uses TRBV5-1 with TRBJ2-3; 12 bases fit TRBD2. From germline, CDR1 is SGHRS and CDR2 YFSETQ. The V gene end was trimmed by 4 bases and the J gene end by 5 bases; junction bases not matched to a gene: 5. This CDR3 has 15 residues.

J is TRBJ2-7 and V is TRBV23-1; 7 bases are shared with TRBD1. TRBV23-1 is designated an ORF whose function remains uncertain. The trim removed 3 bases at V and 1 base at J, leaving 12 bases unmatched. The CDR3 extends over 17 amino acids. This chain's CDR3 is CASSQLKSGQNSYEQYF. As DNA, the CDR3 is TGCGCCAGCAGTCAGCTCAAATCGGGACAGAATTCCTACGAGCAGTACTTC.

This chain joins TRBV15 and TRBJ2-1, with 9 bases aligning to TRBD1. Germline trimming cut 0 bases from V and 4 bases from J; bases unmatched to any gene: 10. The germline V gene encodes CDR1 LNHNV and CDR2 YYDKDF (reference sequence). This CDR3 has 18 amino acids. Here the CDR3 reads CATSRDWATGGVYNEQFF. As DNA, the CDR3 is TGTGCCACCAGCAGAGATTGGGCGACAGGGGGGGTTTACAATGAGCAGTTCTTC.

The CDR3 is CASSAGEQGLRGYTF. As DNA, the CDR3 is TGTGCCAGCAGCGCAGGGGAACAGGGATTGCGGGGCTACACCTTC. The chain combines TRBV5-4 with TRBJ1-2, with D possibly being TRBD1 (6 bases). Per germline, CDR1 SGHNT and CDR2 YYREEE (reference sequence). Trimming removed 4 bases from V and 8 bases from J, with 21 bases in between. The CDR3 length is 15 residues.

The rearrangement uses TRBV18 and TRBJ1-5; D remains unclear. Germline V gene sequence: CDR1 KGHSH, CDR2 LQKENI. There are 17 residues in the CDR3. V gave up 0 bases and J gave up 4 bases, with 16 bases separating them. The DNA for the CDR3 is TGTGCCAGCTCACCACCGCCAGGCCGCTCCCTAAATCAGCCCCAGCATTTT. Translation: CASSPPPGRSLNQPQHF. Together with reference TRBV18 and TRBJ1-5, the CDR3 gives the full variable domain: NAGVMQNPRHLVRRRGQEARLRCSPMKGHSHVYWYRQLPEEGLKFMVYLQKENIIDESGMPKERFSAEFPKEGPSILRIQQVVRGDSAAYFCASSPPPGRSLNQPQHFGDGTRLSIL.

V usage is TRBV29-1 and J usage is TRBJ2-5; TRBD1 matches at 11 bases. This CDR3 has 14 residues. The V segment lost 3 bases and the J segment 1 base; nucleotides outside the gene matches: 1. In germline, CDR1 is SQVTM, CDR2 ANQGSEA. CDR3 loop: CSVDGTGGQETQYF. The CDR3 DNA reads TGCAGCGTTGATGGGACAGGGGGCCAAGAGACCCAGTACTTC.

This clone was seen more than once but under ten times. The V and J genes are TRBV5-1 and TRBJ2-5; D unclear. Trimming pared 0 bases from V and 5 bases from J, leaving 14 bases between. This CDR3 region has 15 residues. CDR1 is SGHRS and CDR2 is YFSETQ in the germline V gene. The CDR3 DNA follows: TGCGCCAGCAGCTTGGTTTCTCGCCCCCGGGAGACCCAGTACTTC. It codes for CASSLVSRPRETQYF.

The CDR3 loop reads CASSLDLTISSELFF. DNA for the CDR3: TGCGCCAGCAGCTTGGACTTAACTATTTCGTCGGAGCTGTTTTTT. The chain uses TRBV5-1 and TRBJ2-2; D gene uncertain. Germline V CDR1 and CDR2: SGHRS, YFSETQ. V was trimmed by 0 bases and J by 10 bases, leaving 16 bases between them. There are 15 residues in the CDR3.

The V gene is TRBV4-1, the J gene TRBJ2-2; 9 bases align to TRBD1. Unmatched junction bases numbered 4, after V lost 4 bases and J lost 4 bases. CDR1 is MGHRA and CDR2 is YSYEKL in the germline V gene. There are 15 residues in the CDR3. CDR3 protein: CASSRGQGFTGELFF. The DNA of the CDR3 is TGCGCCAGCAGCCGGGGACAGGGTTTCACCGGGGAGCTGTTTTTT.

This sequence joins TRBV7-2 and TRBJ1-2; the D is unclear. Deletions cut 4 bases from V and 2 bases from J, with 17 bases between. The germline V gene encodes CDR1 SGHTA and CDR2 FQGNSA. The CDR3 sequence is 16 residues long. The CDR3 spells CASSWSRDLLNYGYTF. In DNA form, the CDR3 reads TGTGCCAGCAGCTGGAGCCGGGATTTGCTGAACTATGGCTACACCTTC.

The chain combines TRBV7-2 with TRBJ1-1; no clear D gene. The V end lost 7 bases, the J end lost 8 bases, and 17 bases lay between the germline ends. The CDR3 is 13 amino acids. Per germline, CDR1 SGHTA and CDR2 FQGNSA. This CDR3 reads CASTFLEGWEAFF. The CDR3 DNA reads TGTGCCAGCACCTTCCTGGAGGGCTGGGAAGCTTTCTTT.

In this sample, this clone turned up once. The chain joins TRBV25-1 to TRBJ2-1, with a tentative D call TRBD2 (5 bases). The CDR3 extends over 15 amino acids. Per germline, CDR1 MGHDK and CDR2 SYGVNS. Trimming took off 6 bases at V and 0 bases at J, with 12 bases between the two ends. This CDR3 is CASSTMGSSYNEQFF. The CDR3 coding sequence is TGTGCCAGCAGCACTATGGGGAGCTCCTACAATGAGCAGTTCTTC.

The CDR3 loop reads CAISGISLAREQYF. The CDR3 DNA reads TGTGCCATCAGTGGCATCTCACTAGCGAGGGAGCAGTACTTC. The chain recombines TRBV10-3 with TRBJ2-7, with 7 bases that match TRBD2. The CDR3 extends over 14 amino acids. CDR1 is ENHRY, CDR2 SYGVKD, per germline. Trimming took 4 bases from V and 7 from J; bases not matched to a gene: 10.

CDR3 residues: CASSQADRATDAFF. CDR3 in DNA: TGTGCCAGCTCACAGGCGGACAGGGCCACCGACGCTTTCTTT. The chain employs TRBV18 and TRBJ1-1, with 8 nucleotides matching TRBD1. The ends lost 4 bases at V and 11 bases at J; junction bases unmatched: 12. Germline V gene data show CDR1 as KGHSH and CDR2 as LQKENI. The CDR3 has 14 residues.

A single count supports this clone. The chain carries TRBV14 and TRBJ1-1, with D unclear. Trimming removed 0 bases at V and 7 bases at J, with 15 bases between. This CDR3 has 15 amino acids. Germline V lookup: CDR1 SGHDN, CDR2 FVKESK. DNA for the CDR3: TGTGCCAGCAGCCAAGATCAGGCGGGTTATCATGAAGCTTTCTTT. It specifies CASSQDQAGYHEAFF.

This clone came up a few times. This chain connects TRBV19 to TRBJ2-7; the D gene is possibly TRBD1 (5 bases). V was shortened by 3 bases and J by 0 bases, with 9 bases between the two germline ends. Germline V lookup: CDR1 LNHDA, CDR2 SQIVND (reference sequence). The CDR3 is 14 amino acids. CDR3 coding DNA: TGTGCCAGTAGTATCGGAACAGGCTCCTACGAGCAGTACTTC. It translates to CASSIGTGSYEQYF.

Note on this clone: The sample carries other DNA sequences with the same CDR3. The genes are TRBV5-1 and TRBJ1-2; D is perhaps TRBD1 (5 bases). V lost 0 bases to trimming and J lost 2 bases, with 8 bases between them. Germline assignment: CDR1 SGHRS and CDR2 YFSETQ. This CDR3 region has 14 residues. The CDR3 region has the DNA TGCGCCAGCAGCTTGGAGCCAGGGAACTATGGCTACACCTTC. It yields the protein CASSLEPGNYGYTF.

V and J are TRBV11-3 and TRBJ2-7; D is ambiguous. Germline CDR1 is SGHNT and CDR2 is YENEEA. Trimming removed 0 bases from V and 4 bases from J, with 13 bases in between. This CDR3 is built from 15 residues. The CDR3 is CASSLDPGILYEQYF. The CDR3 DNA sequence: TGTGCCAGCAGCTTAGATCCAGGAATTCTGTACGAGCAGTACTTC.

This clone appeared a single time. This chain joins TRBV9 and TRBJ2-3; possible D gene TRBD2, 5 bases. CDR3 length equals 14 residues. The germline V gene encodes CDR1 SGDLS and CDR2 YYNGEE. The V end was cut by 0 bases, the J end by 7 bases, with 12 bases between. CDR3 amino acids: CASSVDPSTYTQYF. The DNA for the CDR3 is TGTGCCAGCAGCGTAGATCCTAGCACTTATACGCAGTATTTT. Supplemented by reference TRBV9 and TRBJ2-3, the full variable domain reads DSGVTQTPKHLITATGQRVTLRCSPRSGDLSVYWYQQSLDQGLQFLIQYYNGEERAKGNILERFSAQQFPDLHSELNLSSLELGDSALYFCASSVDPSTYTQYFGPGTRLTVL.

V gene TRBV10-3 combines with J gene TRBJ1-1; possible D gene TRBD1, 6 bases. The CDR3 has 12 residues. Trimming cost V 3 bases and J 5 bases, with 7 bases left between them. Germline lookup yields CDR1 ENHRY and CDR2 SYGVKD. The CDR3 region has the DNA TGTGCCATCAGTGAAACAGGGACTGAAGCTTTCTTT. The encoded protein is CAISETGTEAFF.

This sequence joins TRBV10-3 and TRBJ2-1; D remains ambiguous. The CDR3 runs to 12 residues. Germline V gene lookup returns CDR1 ENHRY and CDR2 SYGVKD. The germline V and J ends were trimmed by 4 bases and 4 bases, with 5 bases remaining between them. The chain's CDR3 is CAISVLYNEQFF. The DNA for the CDR3 is TGTGCCATCAGTGTATTATACAATGAGCAGTTCTTC.

This sequence joins TRBV7-2 and TRBJ1-1; the match to TRBD1 covers 7 bases. Germline V gene data show CDR1 as SGHTA and CDR2 as FQGNSA. With 3 bases clipped from V and 6 bases from J, the junction kept 4 bases outside the gene matches. The CDR3 contains 13 residues. Written as DNA, the CDR3 is TGTGCCAGCAGCTTTCGACAGGGAGCTGAAGCTTTCTTT. Its translation: CASSFRQGAEAFF. Full variable domain (rest looked up from reference TRBV7-2 and TRBJ1-1): GAGVSQSPSNKVTEKGKDVELRCDPISGHTALYWYRQSLGQGLEFLIYFQGNSAPDKSGLPSDRFSAERTGGSVSTLTIQRTQQEDSAVYLCASSFRQGAEAFFGQGTRLTVV.

This clone was counted only a few times. CDR3 in amino acids: CASSPFLSGANVLTF. The CDR3 DNA reads as TGTGCCAGCAGCCCCTTCCTCTCTGGGGCCAACGTCCTGACTTTC. The chain couples TRBV5-4 to TRBJ2-6; the D is unclear. CDR3 size: 15 residues. Germline CDR1 reads SGHNT; CDR2 reads YYREEE (reference sequence). V was cut by 4 bases and J by 0 bases, with 8 bases left in between.

This rearrangement joins TRBV6-6 to TRBJ1-2; 7 nucleotides line up with TRBD1. CDR3 length: 14 amino acids. CDR1 and CDR2 from the germline V gene are MNHNY and SVGAGI (reference sequence). The V and J ends lost 7 bases and 8 bases, in that order; junction bases with no gene match: 13. The chain's CDR3 is CASTPGQLSVGYTF. CDR3 coding DNA: TGTGCCAGCACCCCGGGACAGCTAAGCGTAGGCTACACCTTC.

Here the CDR3 reads CASRGTGDSNQPQHF. The CDR3 DNA reads as TGTGCCAGCAGAGGAACAGGGGACAGCAATCAGCCCCAGCATTTT. V and J are TRBV2 and TRBJ1-5; 7 bases are shared with TRBD1. Germline V gene sequence: CDR1 SNHLY, CDR2 FYNNEI. The CDR3 has 15 residues. V trimming: 6 bases; J trimming: 1 base; junction bases outside the gene matches: 6.

The chain employs TRBV27 and TRBJ1-2; the D gene is possibly TRBD1 (5 bases). Germline lookup yields CDR1 MNHEY and CDR2 SMNVEV (reference sequence). CDR3 length equals 13 residues. V lost 2 bases and J lost 8, with 12 bases in between. CDR3 bases: TGTGCCAGCAGTTTAAATTGGGCAGGGGGCTACACCTTC. Encoded protein: CASSLNWAGGYTF.

The chain uses TRBV4-3 and TRBJ2-7; 7 nucleotides match TRBD1. Losses at the gene ends were 4 bases for V and 5 bases for J; bases not matched to a gene: 5. The CDR3 contains 13 residues. The germline CDR1 and CDR2 sequences are LGHNA and YSLEER. The CDR3 bases are TGCGCCAGCAGCCGAGACAGGGCGGACGAGCAGTACTTC. Its protein product is CASSRDRADEQYF.

The V call is TRBV10-3, the J call TRBJ2-3, with D maybe TRBD2 (6 bases). The CDR3 is made up of 14 amino acids. The V end lost 6 bases, the J end lost 1 base, and 11 bases lay between the germline ends. Germline loops: CDR1 ENHRY, CDR2 SYGVKD. The CDR3: CAISQPGGTDTQYF. In nucleotides, the CDR3 is TGTGCCATCAGCCAACCGGGGGGCACAGATACGCAGTATTTT.

This sequence joins TRBV11-2 and TRBJ2-7; D remains unclear. CDR1 SGHAT and CDR2 FQNNGV come from the germline V gene. The germline V and J ends were trimmed by 1 base and 7 bases, with 8 bases remaining between them. The CDR3 covers 12 residues. CDR3 coding DNA: TGTGCCAGCAGCTTAGGGGCTGAAGAGCAGTACTTC. Amino acids: CASSLGAEEQYF.